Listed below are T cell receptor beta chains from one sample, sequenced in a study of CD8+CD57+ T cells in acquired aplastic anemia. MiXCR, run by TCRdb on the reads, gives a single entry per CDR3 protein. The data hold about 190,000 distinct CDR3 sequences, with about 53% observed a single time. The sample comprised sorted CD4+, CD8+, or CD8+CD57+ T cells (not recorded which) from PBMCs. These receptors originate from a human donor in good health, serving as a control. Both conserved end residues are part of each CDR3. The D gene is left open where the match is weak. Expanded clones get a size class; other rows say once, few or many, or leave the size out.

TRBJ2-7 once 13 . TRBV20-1 TGCAGTGCTAGAGAATGGGGGGCCTACGAGCAGTACTTC CSAREWGAYEQYF
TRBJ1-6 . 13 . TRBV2 TGTGCCAGCACCCAGGGCGTATGGTCACCCCTCCACTTT CASTQGVWSPLHF
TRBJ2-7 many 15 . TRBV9 TGTGCCAGCAGGATTGGGGCATCCCCCATCTACGAGCAGTACTTC CASRIGASPIYEQYF
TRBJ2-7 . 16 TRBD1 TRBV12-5 TGTGCTAGTGGTTTGGACATGACAGGGAAGTACTACGAGCAGTACTTC CASGLDMTGKYYEQYF
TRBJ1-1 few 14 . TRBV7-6 TGTGCCAGCAGCCTACAGGGACTGAACACTGAAGCTTTCTTT CASSLQGLNTEAFF
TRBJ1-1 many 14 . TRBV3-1 TGTGCCAGCAGCCCCACGTTCCTGAACACTGAAGCTTTCTTT CASSPTFLNTEAFF
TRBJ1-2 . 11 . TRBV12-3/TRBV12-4 TGTGCCACGAGGGGGAACTATGGCTACACCTTC CATRGNYGYTF
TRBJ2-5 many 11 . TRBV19 TGTGCCAGTAGTATCCAAGAGACCCAGTACTTC CASSIQETQYF
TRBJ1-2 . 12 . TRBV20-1 TGCAGTGCCAAAGGACCTAGCTATGGCTACACCTTC CSAKGPSYGYTF
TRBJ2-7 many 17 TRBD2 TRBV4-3 TGCGCCAGCAGCCAAGGCCTAGCGGCGGGGGGCGGCTACGAGCAGTACTTC CASSQGLAAGGGYEQYF
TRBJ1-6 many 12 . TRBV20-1 TGCAGTGCTAGCCCTGATAATTCACCCCTCCACTTT CSASPDNSPLHF
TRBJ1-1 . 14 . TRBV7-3 TGTGCCAGCAGCTTATGGGGAGGATTCGCTGAAGCTTTCTTT CASSLWGGFAEAFF
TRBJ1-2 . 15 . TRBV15 TGTGCCACCAGCAGAGATGCGGGGGTTGCCCCTGGCTACACCTTC CATSRDAGVAPGYTF
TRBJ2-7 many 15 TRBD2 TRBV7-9 TGTGCCAGCAGCTTAGCTTTCGGGGGGTCCTACGAGCAGTACTTC CASSLAFGGSYEQYF
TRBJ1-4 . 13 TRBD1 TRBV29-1 TGCAGCGCACGGACAGGGGGTGGTGAAAAACTGTTTTTT CSARTGGGEKLFF
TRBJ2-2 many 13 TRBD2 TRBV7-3 TGTGCCAGCAGCTTGGGGGGGGCCGGGGAGCTGTTTTTT CASSLGGAGELFF